The clone carrying this T cell receptor beta chain has ten or more counts. The antigen remains unidentified. This sample's TCRbeta library carried unique molecular identifier barcodes. TCRdb analysed the PCR reads with MiXCR anew, one entry per CDR3 protein. Here the sample spans fewer than 550,000 distinct CDR3 sequences, approximately 10% being singletons. This record belongs to a study of T-cell reconstitution after alpha-beta-depleted transplantation in children. Study observations and caveats: Some patients showed high day-60 TCRbeta diversity, which derived from surviving recipient T cells and thymic progenitors. As was reported, about two months after transplant, alpha-beta T cells came from several hundred expanded graft clones. At one year after transplant, newly produced T cells mostly accounted for T-cell counts and diversity.

The CDR3 length is 16 residues. The ends lost 5 bases at V and 0 bases at J; junction bases unmatched: 7. The chain couples TRBV12-3 or TRBV12-4 to TRBJ2-1; 7 nucleotides line up with TRBD1. This specimen consisted of PBMCs, obtained before TCRalphabeta/CD19-depleted stem cell transplant. This sequence originates from a child aged 2 to 15 with inherited bone marrow failure, due to receive a stem cell transplant. CDR3 sequence reads: CASSLLQGSSYNEQFF. Here the CDR3 DNA reads TGTGCCAGCAGTCTATTACAGGGGAGCTCCTACAATGAGCAGTTCTTC.